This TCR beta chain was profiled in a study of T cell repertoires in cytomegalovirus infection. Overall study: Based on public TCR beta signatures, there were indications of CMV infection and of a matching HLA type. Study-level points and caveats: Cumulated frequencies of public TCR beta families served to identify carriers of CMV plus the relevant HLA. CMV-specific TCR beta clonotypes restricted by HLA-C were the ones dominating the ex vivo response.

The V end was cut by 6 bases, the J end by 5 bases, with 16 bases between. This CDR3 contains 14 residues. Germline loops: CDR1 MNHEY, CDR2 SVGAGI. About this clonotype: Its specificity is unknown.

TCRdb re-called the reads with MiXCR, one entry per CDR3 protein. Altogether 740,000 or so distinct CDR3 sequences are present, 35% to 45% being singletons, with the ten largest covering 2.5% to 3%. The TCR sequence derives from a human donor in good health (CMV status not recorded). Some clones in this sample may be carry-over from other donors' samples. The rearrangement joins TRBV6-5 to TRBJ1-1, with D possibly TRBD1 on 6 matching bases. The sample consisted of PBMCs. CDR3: CASRYGGGKTEAFF. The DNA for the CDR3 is TGTGCCAGCAGATATGGGGGGGGCAAGACTGAAGCTTTCTTT.